This T cell receptor (beta chain) comes out of a study of control samples from healthy donors and cancer patients. The table came from immunoSEQ multiplex PCR; TCRdb's copy has only in-frame clones and leaves some out. The sample carries about 160,000 clones, 96% recorded once. The CDR3 runs 13 residues. Trimming left V 5 bases short and J 7 bases short, with 14 bases between. The V gene's germline CDR1 is SGHVS and CDR2 FQNEAQ. The TCR comes from a woman aged 25 to 39 in good health. The sample consisted of blood. The rearrangement joins TRBV7-8 to TRBJ2-5; a possible D gene is TRBD2 (6 bases). CDR3 in DNA: TGTGCCAGCAGCCTTGGGCTCGGGGGGACCCAGTACTTC. Protein product: CASSLGLGGTQYF.